This record concerns one T cell receptor (beta chain) sequence. Its antigen is as yet unknown. The data belong to a study of PD-1 blockade in classical Hodgkin lymphoma. For the study at large: The nivolumab dose that patients received was 3 mg/kg, given intravenously every 2 weeks. Broader study findings: Newly diagnosed patients had diversity similar to the baseline diversity of complete responders.

This table comes from immunoSEQ multiplex PCR, and its TCRdb copy is limited to in-frame clones, with some not included. Here the sample spans some 22,000 clones, about 80% being singletons. Per germline, CDR1 KGHSH and CDR2 LQKENI. V was clipped by 4 bases and J by 6 bases; unmatched bases: 4. The CDR3 spans 15 residues. The time point: cycle 4 day 1 (C4D1), after less than seven weeks of nivolumab. Following autologous stem cell transplantation, relapse occurred in every patient, and exposure to brentuximab vedotin varied. This receptor was obtained from a human donor with classical Hodgkin lymphoma. The gene calls are TRBV18 and TRBJ2-1; 12 positions match TRBD2. Sequencing used peripheral blood mononuclear cells (PBMCs), obtained before the fourth cycle of nivolumab. CDR3 protein: CASSQRTSGANEQFF. The CDR3 bases are TGTGCCAGCTCACAACGGACTAGCGGGGCCAATGAGCAGTTCTTC.